The rows below give T cell receptor beta chains drawn from one sample of a study of quantifying T cell responses using KT2 cells. One entry per CDR3 protein results from TCRdb running MiXCR on the UMI-ligation and nested PCR reads. Seen here are tens of thousands of distinct CDR3 sequences, 9% to 15% observed once, and the top ten hold about 9.4%. The sequenced sample consisted of PBMCs spiked with cells of the T cell clone KT2. The receptor source for this set is a human donor. Each CDR3 is given without its conserved first and last residue. The order of the fields is V gene, D gene, CDR3 length, J gene, CDR3 protein. D genes are given only for firm matches.

TRBV5-1	TRBD1	14	TRBJ1-6	ASSQTGGSYNSPLH
TRBV6-5	NA	10	TRBJ2-7	ASSRNSYEQY
TRBV12-3/TRBV12-4	TRBD1	11	TRBJ1-4	ASTGQMKEKLF
TRBV11-3	TRBD1	17	TRBJ2-6	ASSLEGQATHSGANVLT
TRBV29-1	TRBD1	13	TRBJ2-5	SVGLTGGGRETQY
TRBV12-3/TRBV12-4	NA	10	TRBJ2-1	ASSRALNEQF
TRBV5-4	NA	13	TRBJ2-3	ASSLAVDSTDTQY
TRBV6-6	TRBD1	13	TRBJ1-5	ASSRGTGSNQPQH
TRBV7-8	NA	11	TRBJ1-1	ASMGRAVGEAF
TRBV27	TRBD1	15	TRBJ1-6	ASSYFTIQGAYSPLH
TRBV6-5	TRBD1	12	TRBJ2-1	ASSYGTGGAEQF
TRBV6-2/TRBV6-3	NA	10	TRBJ1-4	ASKGDNEKLF
TRBV5-4	TRBD1	16	TRBJ2-3	ASSPGALRDRETDTQY